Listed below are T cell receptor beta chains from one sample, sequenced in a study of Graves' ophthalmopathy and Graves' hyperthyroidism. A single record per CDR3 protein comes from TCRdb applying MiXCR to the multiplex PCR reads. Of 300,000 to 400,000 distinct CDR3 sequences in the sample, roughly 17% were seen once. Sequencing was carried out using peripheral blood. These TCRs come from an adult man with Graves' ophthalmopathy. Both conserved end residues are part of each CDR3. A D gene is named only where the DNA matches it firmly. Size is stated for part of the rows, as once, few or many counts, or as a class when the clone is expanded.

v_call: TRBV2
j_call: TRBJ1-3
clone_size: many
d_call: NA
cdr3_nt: TGTGCCAGCAGTAGCGAGAGAGTCTCTGGAAACACCATATATTTT
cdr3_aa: CASSSERVSGNTIYF

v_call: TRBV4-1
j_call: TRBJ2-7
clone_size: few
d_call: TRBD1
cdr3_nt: TGCGCCAGCAGTTCCGTTACAGGGGGGACCTACGAGCAGTACTTC
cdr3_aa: CASSSVTGGTYEQYF

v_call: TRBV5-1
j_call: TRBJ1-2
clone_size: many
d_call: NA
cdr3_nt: TGCGCCAGCAGCTTGGGTCAGGGAGACTATGGCTACACCTTC
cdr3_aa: CASSLGQGDYGYTF

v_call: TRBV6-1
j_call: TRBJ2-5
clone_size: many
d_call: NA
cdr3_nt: TGTGCCAGCACGGGACGTGAAGAGACCCAGTACTTC
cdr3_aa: CASTGREETQYF

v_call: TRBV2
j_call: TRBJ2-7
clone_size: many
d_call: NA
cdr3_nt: TGTGCCAGCAGTCTAGTGCCGGGCGAGCAGTACTTC
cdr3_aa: CASSLVPGEQYF

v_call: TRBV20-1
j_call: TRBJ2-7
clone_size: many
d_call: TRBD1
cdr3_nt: TGCAGTGCTAGAGTTCAGACAGGGAAGCAGTACTTC
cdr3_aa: CSARVQTGKQYF

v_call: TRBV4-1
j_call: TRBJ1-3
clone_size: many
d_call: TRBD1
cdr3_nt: TGCGCCAGCAGCCAGGCCGGACAGGGTTTCGGAAACACCATATATTTT
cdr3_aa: CASSQAGQGFGNTIYF

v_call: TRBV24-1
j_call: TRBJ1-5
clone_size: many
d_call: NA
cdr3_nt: TGTGCCACCAGTGAGAAAGTTAGCAATCAGCCCCAGCATTTT
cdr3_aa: CATSEKVSNQPQHF

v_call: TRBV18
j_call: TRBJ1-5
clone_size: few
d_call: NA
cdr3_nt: TGTGCCAGCTCACAGGACAAGGGACGCGGTAGCAATCAGCCCCAGCATTTT
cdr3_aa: CASSQDKGRGSNQPQHF

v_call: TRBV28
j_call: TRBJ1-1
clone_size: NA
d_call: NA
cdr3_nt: TGTGCCAGCACCCAGGGCATTAGAGGCACTGAAGCTTTCTTT
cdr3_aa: CASTQGIRGTEAFF

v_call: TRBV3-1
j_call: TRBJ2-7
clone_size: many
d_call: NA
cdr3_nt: TGTGCCAGCAGCCAAGGGACCCTTAGCGAGCAGTACTTC
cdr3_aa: CASSQGTLSEQYF

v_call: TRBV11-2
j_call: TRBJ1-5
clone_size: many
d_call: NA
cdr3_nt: TGTGCCAGCAGAAAGGGCGGGGGGGCGTCCAATCAGCCCCAGCATTTT
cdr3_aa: CASRKGGGASNQPQHF

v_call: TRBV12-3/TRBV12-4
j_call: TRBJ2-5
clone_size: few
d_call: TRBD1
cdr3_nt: TGTGCCAGCAGGATTTCCGGGACAGGGAGTAAAGAGACCCAGTACTTC
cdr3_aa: CASRISGTGSKETQYF

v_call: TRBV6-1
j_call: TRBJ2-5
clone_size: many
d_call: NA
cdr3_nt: TGTGCCAGCAGTGAAGCAAAGGACCAGTACTTC
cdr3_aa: CASSEAKDQYF

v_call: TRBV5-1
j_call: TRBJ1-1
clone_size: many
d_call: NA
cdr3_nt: TGCGCCAGCAGCCAGAATATGAACACTGAAGCTTTCTTT
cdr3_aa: CASSQNMNTEAFF

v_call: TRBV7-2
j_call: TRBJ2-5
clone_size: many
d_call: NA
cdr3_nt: TGTGCCAGCAGTCGGTTGGGAGCGCGGGGAAAAGAGACCCAGTACTTC
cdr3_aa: CASSRLGARGKETQYF

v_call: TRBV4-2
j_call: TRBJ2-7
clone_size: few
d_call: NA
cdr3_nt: TGTGCCAGCAGCCATTTACAGGGTACCTACGAGCAGTACTTC
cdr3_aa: CASSHLQGTYEQYF

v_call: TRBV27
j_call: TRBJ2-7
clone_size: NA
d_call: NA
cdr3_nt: TGTGCCAGCAGCCCAACGGTAGCCTACGCGCAGTACTTC
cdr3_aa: CASSPTVAYAQYF

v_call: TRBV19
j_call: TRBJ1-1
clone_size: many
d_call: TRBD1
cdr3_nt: TGTGCCAGTACCGTCGACAGGGGGAACACTGAAGCTTTCTTT
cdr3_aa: CASTVDRGNTEAFF

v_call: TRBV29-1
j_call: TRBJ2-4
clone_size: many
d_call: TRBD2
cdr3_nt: TGCAGCCACCAGGGACGCGGGAATAGCGGGGACATTCAGTACTTC
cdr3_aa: CSHQGRGNSGDIQYF

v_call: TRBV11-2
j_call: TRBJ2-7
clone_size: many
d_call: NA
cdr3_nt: TGTGCCAGCAGCTTCCCCGGGTACGCCTCCTACGAGCAGTACTTC
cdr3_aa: CASSFPGYASYEQYF

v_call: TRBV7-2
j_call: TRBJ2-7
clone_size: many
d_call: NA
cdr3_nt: TGTGCCAGCAGCTTTACAGGGCTCGAGCAGTACTTC
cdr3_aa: CASSFTGLEQYF

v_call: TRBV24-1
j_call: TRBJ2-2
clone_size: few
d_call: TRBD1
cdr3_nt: TGTGCCACCAGTGAACCGGACAGGGGGAACACCGGGGAGCTGTTTTTT
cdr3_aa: CATSEPDRGNTGELFF

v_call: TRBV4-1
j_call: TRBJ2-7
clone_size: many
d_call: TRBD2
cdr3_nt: TGCGCCAGCAGCTTAATGGCTGGGGGGGCCTACGAGCAGTACTTC
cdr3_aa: CASSLMAGGAYEQYF

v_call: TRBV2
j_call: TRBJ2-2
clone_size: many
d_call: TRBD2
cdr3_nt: TGTGCCAGCAGCCCCCCCGTGAGCGGGAGTCTGGGTACCGGGGAGCTGTTTTTT
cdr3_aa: CASSPPVSGSLGTGELFF

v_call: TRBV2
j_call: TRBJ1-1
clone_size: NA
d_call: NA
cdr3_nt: TGTGCCAGCAGTGTTTCCCCCGGAGGAGCTTTCTTT
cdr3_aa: CASSVSPGGAFF

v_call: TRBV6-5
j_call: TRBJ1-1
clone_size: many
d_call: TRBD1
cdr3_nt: TGTGCCAGCAGACGACTGACAGGGGGATACTCTGAAGCTTTCTTT
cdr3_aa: CASRRLTGGYSEAFF

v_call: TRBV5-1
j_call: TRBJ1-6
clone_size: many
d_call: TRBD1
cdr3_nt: TGCGCCAGCTGCCCAGGGGGAGGTTCCTATAATTCACCCCTCCACTTT
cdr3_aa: CASCPGGGSYNSPLHF

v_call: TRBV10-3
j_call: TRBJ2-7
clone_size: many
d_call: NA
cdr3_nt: TGTGCCATCAGTGATGGGGACCACAGCTCCTACGAGCAGTACTTC
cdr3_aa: CAISDGDHSSYEQYF